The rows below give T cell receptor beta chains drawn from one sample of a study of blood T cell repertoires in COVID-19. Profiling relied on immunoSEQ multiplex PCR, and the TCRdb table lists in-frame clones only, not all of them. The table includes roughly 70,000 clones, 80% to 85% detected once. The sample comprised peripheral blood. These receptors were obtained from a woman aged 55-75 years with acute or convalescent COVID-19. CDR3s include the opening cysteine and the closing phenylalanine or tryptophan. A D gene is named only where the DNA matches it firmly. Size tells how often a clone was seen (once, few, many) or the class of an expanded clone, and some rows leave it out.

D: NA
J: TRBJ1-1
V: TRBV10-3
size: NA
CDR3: CAISGRGGEAFF
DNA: TGTGCCATCAGTGGCAGGGGCGGGGAAGCTTTCTTT

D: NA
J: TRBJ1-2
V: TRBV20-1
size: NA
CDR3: CSASTGTNYGYTF
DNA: TGCAGTGCTAGTACAGGGACTAACTATGGCTACACCTTC

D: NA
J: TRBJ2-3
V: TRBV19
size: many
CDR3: CASSNAGADTQYF
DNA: TGTGCCAGTAGTAATGCGGGTGCAGATACGCAGTATTTT

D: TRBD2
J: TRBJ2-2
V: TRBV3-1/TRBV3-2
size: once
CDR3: CASSRYGLAGTNTGELFF
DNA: TGTGCCAGCAGCCGATACGGACTAGCGGGTACGAACACCGGGGAGCTGTTTTTT

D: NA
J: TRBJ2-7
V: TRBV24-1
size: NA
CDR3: CATSDFPGLSGYEQYF
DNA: TGTGCCACCAGTGATTTCCCGGGTCTGTCGGGCTACGAGCAGTACTTC

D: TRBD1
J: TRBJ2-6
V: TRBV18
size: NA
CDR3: CASSPPGQVVSGANVLTF
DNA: TGTGCCAGCTCACCCCCGGGACAGGTAGTCTCTGGGGCCAACGTCCTGACTTTC

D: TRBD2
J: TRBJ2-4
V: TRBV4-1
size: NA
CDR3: CASSQDGTSGAKNIQYF
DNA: TGCGCCAGCAGCCAAGATGGGACTAGCGGGGCCAAAAACATTCAGTACTTC

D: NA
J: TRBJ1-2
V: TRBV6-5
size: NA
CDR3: CASTQTGTSYGYTF
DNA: TGTGCCAGCACCCAAACCGGGACTAGCTATGGCTACACCTTC

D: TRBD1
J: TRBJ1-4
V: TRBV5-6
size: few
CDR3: CASSGGQDLNEKLFF
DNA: TGTGCCAGCAGCGGTGGACAGGATCTTAATGAAAAACTGTTTTTT

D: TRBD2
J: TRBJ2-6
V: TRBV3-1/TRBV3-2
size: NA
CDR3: CASSQGLGGNYMSGANVLTF
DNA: TGTGCCAGCAGCCAAGGGTTGGGGGGGAACTATATGTCTGGGGCCAACGTCCTGACTTTC

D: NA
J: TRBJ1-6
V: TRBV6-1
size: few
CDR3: CASSEAPQAGSPLHF
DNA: TGTGCCAGCAGTGAAGCCCCCCAGGCTGGCTCACCCCTCCACTTT

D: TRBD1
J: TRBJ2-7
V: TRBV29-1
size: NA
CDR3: CSVGSGQGVYEQYF
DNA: TGCAGCGTTGGATCGGGACAGGGCGTTTACGAGCAGTACTTC

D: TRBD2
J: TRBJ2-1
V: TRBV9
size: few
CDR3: CASSVGAAGIEQFF
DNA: TGTGCCAGCAGCGTAGGGGCAGCGGGGATTGAGCAGTTCTTC

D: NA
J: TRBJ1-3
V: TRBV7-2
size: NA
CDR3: CASSLAGGGNTIYF
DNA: TGTGCCAGCAGCTTAGCTGGCGGTGGAAACACCATATATTTT

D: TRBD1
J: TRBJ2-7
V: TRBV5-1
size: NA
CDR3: CASSLNFTGGKDEQYF
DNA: TGCGCCAGCAGCTTGAATTTCACAGGGGGGAAGGACGAGCAGTACTTC

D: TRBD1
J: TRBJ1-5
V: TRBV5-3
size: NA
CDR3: CARSLPRDRLKQQPQHF
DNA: TGTGCCAGAAGCCTTCCTCGGGACAGATTAAAGCAACAGCCCCAGCATTTT

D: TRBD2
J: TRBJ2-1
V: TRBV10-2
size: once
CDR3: CASSDPITAGVEYGSNEQFF
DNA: TGCGCCAGCAGTGACCCCATAACAGCGGGGGTCGAATACGGCTCCAATGAGCAGTTCTTC

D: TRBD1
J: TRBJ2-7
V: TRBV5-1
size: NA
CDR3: CASSTTGDEQYF
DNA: TGCGCCAGCAGCACGACAGGGGACGAGCAGTACTTC

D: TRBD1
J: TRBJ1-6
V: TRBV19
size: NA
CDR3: CASTRGQGGTPLHF
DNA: TGTGCCAGTACCCGAGGACAGGGGGGGACGCCCCTCCACTTT

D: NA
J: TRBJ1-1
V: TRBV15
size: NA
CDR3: CATSGGLNTEAFF
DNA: TGTGCCACCAGCGGGGGGTTGAACACTGAAGCTTTCTTT

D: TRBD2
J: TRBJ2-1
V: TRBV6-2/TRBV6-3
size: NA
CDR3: CASSYLAGVPESYNEQFF
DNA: TGTGCCAGCAGTTACCTAGCGGGGGTCCCTGAGTCCTACAATGAGCAGTTCTTC

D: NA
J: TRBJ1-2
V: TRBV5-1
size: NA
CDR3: CASSPGAGSYGYTF
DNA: TGCGCCAGCAGCCCAGGGGCAGGGAGCTATGGCTACACCTTC

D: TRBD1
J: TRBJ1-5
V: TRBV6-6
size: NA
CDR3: CASSSGQGRNQPQHF
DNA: TGTGCCAGCAGTTCCGGACAGGGCCGAAATCAGCCCCAGCATTTT

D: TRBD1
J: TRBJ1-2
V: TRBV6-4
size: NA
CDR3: CASSLTGGFNYGYTF
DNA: TGTGCCAGCAGTCTCACAGGGGGCTTTAACTATGGCTACACCTTC

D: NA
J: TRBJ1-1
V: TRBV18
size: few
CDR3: CASSPERLSNTEAFF
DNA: TGTGCCAGCTCACCAGAACGACTCTCGAACACTGAAGCTTTCTTT

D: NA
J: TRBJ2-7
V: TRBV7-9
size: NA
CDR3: CASSTPRGEQYF
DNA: TGTGCCAGCAGCACCCCGAGGGGGGAGCAGTACTTC

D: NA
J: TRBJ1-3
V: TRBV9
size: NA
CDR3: CASSVQGNSGNTIYF
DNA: TGTGCCAGCAGCGTACAGGGTAATTCTGGAAACACCATATATTTT

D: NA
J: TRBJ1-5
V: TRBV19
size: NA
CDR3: CASSISDYSNQPQHF
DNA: TGTGCCAGTAGTATTTCAGATTATAGCAATCAGCCCCAGCATTTT

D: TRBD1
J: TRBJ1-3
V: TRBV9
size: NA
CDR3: CASSVDPTGGGNTIYF
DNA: TGTGCCAGCAGCGTAGACCCGACAGGGGGCGGAAACACCATATATTTT

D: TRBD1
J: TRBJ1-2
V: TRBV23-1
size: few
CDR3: CASSHLRTGGRYGYTF
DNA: TGCGCCAGCAGTCACCTAAGGACAGGGGGTCGTTATGGCTACACCTTC

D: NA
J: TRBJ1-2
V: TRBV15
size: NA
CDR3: CATSSGGPYGYTF
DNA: TGTGCCACCAGCAGCGGCGGGCCTTATGGCTACACCTTC

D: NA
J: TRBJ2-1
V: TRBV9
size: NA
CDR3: CASSGQNSYNEQFF
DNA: TGTGCCAGCAGCGGGCAGAACTCCTACAATGAGCAGTTCTTC

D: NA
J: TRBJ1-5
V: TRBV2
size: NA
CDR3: CASSPSSNQPQHF
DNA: TGTGCCAGCAGCCCCTCCAGCAATCAGCCCCAGCATTTT

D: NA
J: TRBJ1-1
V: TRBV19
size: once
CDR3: CASYPPTSEKAFF
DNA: TGTGCCAGTTACCCTCCAACTTCCGAAAAAGCTTTCTTT

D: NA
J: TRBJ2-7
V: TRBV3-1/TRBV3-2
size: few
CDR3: CASSQDRAYEQYF
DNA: TGTGCCAGCAGCCAAGACAGGGCCTACGAGCAGTACTTC

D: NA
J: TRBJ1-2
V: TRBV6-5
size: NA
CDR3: CASTPEGGGYGYTF
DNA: TGTGCCAGCACCCCGGAGGGCGGAGGATATGGCTACACCTTC

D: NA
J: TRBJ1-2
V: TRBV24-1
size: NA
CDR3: CATSVRANYGYTF
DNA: TGTGCCACCAGTGTGAGGGCCAACTATGGCTACACCTTC

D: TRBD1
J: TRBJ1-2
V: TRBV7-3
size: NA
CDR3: CASSPDRAYGYTF
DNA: TGTGCCAGCAGCCCCGACAGGGCCTATGGCTACACCTTC

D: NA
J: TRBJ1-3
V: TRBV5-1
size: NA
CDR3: CASSLTQGGNTIYF
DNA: TGCGCCAGCAGCTTGACACAGGGAGGAAACACCATATATTTT

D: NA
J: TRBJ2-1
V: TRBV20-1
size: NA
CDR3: CSAVNYNEQFF
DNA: TGCAGTGCTGTAAATTACAATGAGCAGTTCTTC

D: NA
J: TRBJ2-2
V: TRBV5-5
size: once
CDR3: CASSLRDGGFGELFF
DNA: TGTGCCAGCAGCTTAAGGGACGGAGGGTTCGGGGAGCTGTTTTTT

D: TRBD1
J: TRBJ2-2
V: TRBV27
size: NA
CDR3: CASRPQGLGTGELFF
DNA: TGTGCCAGCAGACCACAGGGGCTTGGGACCGGGGAGCTGTTTTTT

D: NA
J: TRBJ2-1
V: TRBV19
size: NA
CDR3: CASRSSTEQFF
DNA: TGTGCCAGTAGGTCTAGCACTGAGCAGTTCTTC

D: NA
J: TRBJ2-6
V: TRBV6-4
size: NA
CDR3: CASSDSTSGANVLTF
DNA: TGTGCCAGCAGTGACTCGACATCTGGGGCCAACGTCCTGACTTTC

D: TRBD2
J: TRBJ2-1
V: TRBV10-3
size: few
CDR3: CAISLAGTTTEQFF
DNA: TGTGCCATCAGTCTAGCGGGGACTACGACTGAGCAGTTCTTC

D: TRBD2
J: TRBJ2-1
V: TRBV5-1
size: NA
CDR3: CASSPERGGSYNEQFF
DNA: TGCGCCAGCAGCCCGGAGCGGGGGGGCTCCTACAATGAGCAGTTCTTC

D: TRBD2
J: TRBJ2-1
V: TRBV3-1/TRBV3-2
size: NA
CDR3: CASSQDRGGLNEQFF
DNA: TGTGCCAGCAGCCAAGATCGGGGGGGATTAAATGAGCAGTTCTTC

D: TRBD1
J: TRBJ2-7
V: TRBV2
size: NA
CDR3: CASPPDRAPYQQYF
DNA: TGTGCCAGCCCACCAGACAGGGCTCCCTACCAGCAGTACTTC

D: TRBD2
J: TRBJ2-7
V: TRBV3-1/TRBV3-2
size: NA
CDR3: CASSSAGLRAYEQYF
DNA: TGTGCCAGCAGCTCAGCGGGACTCCGTGCCTACGAGCAGTACTTC

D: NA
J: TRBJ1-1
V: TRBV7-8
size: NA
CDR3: CASSLARNTEAFF
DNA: TGTGCCAGCAGCTTAGCCCGTAACACTGAAGCTTTCTTT

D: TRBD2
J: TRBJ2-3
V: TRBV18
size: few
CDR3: CASSLGLASDTQYF
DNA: TGTGCCAGCTCACTAGGACTAGCGTCAGATACGCAGTATTTT